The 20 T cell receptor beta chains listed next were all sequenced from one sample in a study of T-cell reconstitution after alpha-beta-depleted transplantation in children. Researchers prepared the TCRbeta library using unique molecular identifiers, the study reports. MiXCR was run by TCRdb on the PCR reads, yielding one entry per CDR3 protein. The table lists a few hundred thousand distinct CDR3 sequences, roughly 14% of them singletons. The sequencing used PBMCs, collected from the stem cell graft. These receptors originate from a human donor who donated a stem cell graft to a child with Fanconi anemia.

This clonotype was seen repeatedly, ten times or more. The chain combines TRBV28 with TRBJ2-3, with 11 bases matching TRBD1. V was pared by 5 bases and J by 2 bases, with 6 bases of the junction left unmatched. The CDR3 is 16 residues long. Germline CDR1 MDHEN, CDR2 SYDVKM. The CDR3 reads CASSDLDRGPTDTQYF. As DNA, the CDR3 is TGTGCCAGCAGTGACCTGGACAGGGGGCCCACAGATACGCAGTATTTT.

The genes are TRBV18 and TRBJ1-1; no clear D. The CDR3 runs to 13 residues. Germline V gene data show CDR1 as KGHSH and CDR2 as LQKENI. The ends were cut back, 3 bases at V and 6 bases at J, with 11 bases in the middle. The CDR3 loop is CASSPQTSSEAFF. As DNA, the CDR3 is TGTGCCAGCTCACCCCAAACTTCTTCTGAAGCTTTCTTT.

This CDR3 is CASRQTTGAGNTIYF. DNA for the CDR3: TGTGCCAGCAGACAGACGACAGGGGCTGGAAACACCATATATTTT. The V call is TRBV7-9, the J call TRBJ1-3; TRBD1 aligns across 8 bases. The ends lost 6 bases at V and 2 bases at J; junction bases unmatched: 6. Per the germline V gene, CDR1 is SEHNR and CDR2 is FQNEAQ (reference sequence). The CDR3 loop spans 15 amino acids.

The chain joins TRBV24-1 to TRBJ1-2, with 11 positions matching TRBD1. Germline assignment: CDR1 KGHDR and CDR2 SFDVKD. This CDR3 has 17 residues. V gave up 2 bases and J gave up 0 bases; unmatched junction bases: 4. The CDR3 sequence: CATSDSGQGAANYGYTF. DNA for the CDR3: TGTGCCACCAGTGATTCAGGACAGGGGGCAGCTAACTATGGCTACACCTTC.

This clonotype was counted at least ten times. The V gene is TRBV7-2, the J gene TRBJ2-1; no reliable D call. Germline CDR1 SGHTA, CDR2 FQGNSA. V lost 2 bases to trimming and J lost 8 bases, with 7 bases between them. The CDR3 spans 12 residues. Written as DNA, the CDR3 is TGTGCCAGCAGCTTATGGCCGGATGAGCAGTTCTTC. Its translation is CASSLWPDEQFF.

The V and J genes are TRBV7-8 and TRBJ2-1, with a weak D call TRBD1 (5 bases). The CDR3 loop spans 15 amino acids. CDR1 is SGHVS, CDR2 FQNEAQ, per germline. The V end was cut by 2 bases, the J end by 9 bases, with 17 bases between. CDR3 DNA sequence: TGTGCCAGCAGCTTAACGCAGGGCGAGACCCCTGAGCAGTTCTTC. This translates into CASSLTQGETPEQFF.

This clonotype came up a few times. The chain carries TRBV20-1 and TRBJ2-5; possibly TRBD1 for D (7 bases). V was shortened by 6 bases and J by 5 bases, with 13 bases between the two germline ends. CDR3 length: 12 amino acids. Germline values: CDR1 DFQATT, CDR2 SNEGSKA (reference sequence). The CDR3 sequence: CSARDSPETQYF. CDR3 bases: TGCAGTGCGCGGGACAGTCCCGAGACCCAGTACTTC.

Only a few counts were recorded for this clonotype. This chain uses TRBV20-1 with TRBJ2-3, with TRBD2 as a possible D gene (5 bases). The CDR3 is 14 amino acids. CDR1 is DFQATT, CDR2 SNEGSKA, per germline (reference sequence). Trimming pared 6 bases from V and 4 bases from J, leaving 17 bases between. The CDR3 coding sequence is TGCAGTGCCGACTGGGGAGCTAACTCAGATACGCAGTATTTT. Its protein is CSADWGANSDTQYF.

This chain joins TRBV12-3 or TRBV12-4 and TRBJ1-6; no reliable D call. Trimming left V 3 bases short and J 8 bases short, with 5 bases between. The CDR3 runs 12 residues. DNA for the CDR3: TGTGCCAGCAGTTTTGGCGATTCACCCCTCCACTTT. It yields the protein CASSFGDSPLHF.

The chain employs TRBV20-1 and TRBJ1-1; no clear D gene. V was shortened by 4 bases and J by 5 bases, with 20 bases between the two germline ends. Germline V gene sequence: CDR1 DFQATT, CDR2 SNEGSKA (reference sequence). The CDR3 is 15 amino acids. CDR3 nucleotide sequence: TGCAGTGCTAAAGATCCGCGGGTGGGTAGGACTGAAGCTTTCTTT. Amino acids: CSAKDPRVGRTEAFF.

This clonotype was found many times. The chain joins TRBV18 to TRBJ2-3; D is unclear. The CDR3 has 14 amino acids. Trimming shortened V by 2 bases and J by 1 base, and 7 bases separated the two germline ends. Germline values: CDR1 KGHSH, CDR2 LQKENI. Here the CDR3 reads CASSPGTGTDTQYF. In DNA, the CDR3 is TGTGCCAGCTCACCAGGCACCGGCACAGATACGCAGTATTTT. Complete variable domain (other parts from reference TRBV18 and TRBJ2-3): NAGVMQNPRHLVRRRGQEARLRCSPMKGHSHVYWYRQLPEEGLKFMVYLQKENIIDESGMPKERFSAEFPKEGPSILRIQQVVRGDSAAYFCASSPGTGTDTQYFGPGTRLTVL.

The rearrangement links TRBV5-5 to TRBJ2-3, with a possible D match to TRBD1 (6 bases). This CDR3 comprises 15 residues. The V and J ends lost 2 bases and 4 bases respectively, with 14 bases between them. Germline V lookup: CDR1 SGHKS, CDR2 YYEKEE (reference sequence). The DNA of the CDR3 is TGTGCCAGCAGCTTAGACCTACAGGGCCCAGATACGCAGTATTTT. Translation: CASSLDLQGPDTQYF.

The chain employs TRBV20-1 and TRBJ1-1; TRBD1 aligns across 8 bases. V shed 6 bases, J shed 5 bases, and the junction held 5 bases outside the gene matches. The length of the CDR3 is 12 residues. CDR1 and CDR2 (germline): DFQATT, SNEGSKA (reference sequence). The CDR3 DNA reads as TGCAGTGCAGGACAGGGTAGTACTGAAGCTTTCTTT. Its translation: CSAGQGSTEAFF.

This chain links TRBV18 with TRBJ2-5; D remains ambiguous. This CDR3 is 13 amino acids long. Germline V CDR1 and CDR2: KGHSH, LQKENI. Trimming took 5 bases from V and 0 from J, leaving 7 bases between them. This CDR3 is CASSKTYQETQYF. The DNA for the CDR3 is TGTGCCAGCTCAAAGACTTACCAAGAGACCCAGTACTTC.

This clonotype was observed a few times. The CDR3 sequence is CASSSPAADTQYF. The DNA of the CDR3 is TGCGCCAGCTCATCCCCGGCGGCAGATACGCAGTATTTT. The rearrangement uses TRBV10-2 and TRBJ2-3; D is undetermined. CDR3 length: 13 residues. Germline V gives CDR1 WSHSY, CDR2 SAAADI. The V end was cut by 8 bases, the J end by 4 bases, with 13 bases between.

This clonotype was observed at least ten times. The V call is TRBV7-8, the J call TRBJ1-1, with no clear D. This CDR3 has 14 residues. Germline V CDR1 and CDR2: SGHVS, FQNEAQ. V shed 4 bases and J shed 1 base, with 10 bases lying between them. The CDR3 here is CASSSLLGNTEAFF. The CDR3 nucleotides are TGTGCCAGCAGCTCCCTATTGGGGAACACTGAAGCTTTCTTT.

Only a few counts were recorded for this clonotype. This CDR3 is CASSPVGEGNSPLHF. The CDR3 DNA reads as TGTGCCAGCAGCCCGGTGGGGGAGGGAAATTCACCCCTCCACTTT. This rearrangement joins TRBV7-9 to TRBJ1-6, with D perhaps TRBD1 (5 bases). CDR3 size: 15 residues. Trimming took 5 bases from V and 7 from J, leaving 15 bases between them. CDR1 SEHNR and CDR2 FQNEAQ come from the germline V gene (reference sequence).

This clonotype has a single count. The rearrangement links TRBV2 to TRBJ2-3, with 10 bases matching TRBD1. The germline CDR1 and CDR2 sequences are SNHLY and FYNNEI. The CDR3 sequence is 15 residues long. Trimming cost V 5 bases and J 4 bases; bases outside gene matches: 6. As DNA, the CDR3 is TGTGCCAGCAGTCGACAGGGGGCTGGGGCAGATACGCAGTATTTT. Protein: CASSRQGAGADTQYF.

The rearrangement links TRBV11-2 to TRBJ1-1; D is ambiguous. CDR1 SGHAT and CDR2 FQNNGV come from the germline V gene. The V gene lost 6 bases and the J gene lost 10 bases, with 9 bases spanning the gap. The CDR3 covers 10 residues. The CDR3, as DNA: TGTGCCAGCAGAGACACTTCAGCTTTCTTT. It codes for CASRDTSAFF.

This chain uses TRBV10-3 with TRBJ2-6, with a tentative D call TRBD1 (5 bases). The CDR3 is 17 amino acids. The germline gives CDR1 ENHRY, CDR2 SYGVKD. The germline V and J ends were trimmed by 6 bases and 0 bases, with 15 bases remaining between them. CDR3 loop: CAISKTGDDSGANVLTF. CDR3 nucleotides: TGTGCCATCAGCAAAACAGGTGACGACTCTGGGGCCAACGTCCTGACTTTC.